The 15 T cell receptor beta chains below were found in one sample sequenced in a study of post-analysis software for immune sequencing data. General study points: Included in a set of roughly five TRBV segments more frequent in patients than controls were TRBV5-6, TRBV5-1 and TRBV20-1.

TCR beta libraries were prepared from cDNA with unique molecular identifiers. TCRdb redid the calling of the PCR reads with MiXCR, one entry per CDR3 protein. The sample lists 750,000 to 900,000 distinct CDR3 sequences, roughly 46% seen once, with approximately 4.4% in the top ten. Antigen specificity for these receptors is unknown. Input material: blood. These receptors were obtained from a girl aged 10 to 17 with multiple sclerosis.

The chain recombines TRBV10-3 with TRBJ2-1, with D possibly matching TRBD1 (6 bases). Germline CDR1 reads ENHRY; CDR2 reads SYGVKD. V was trimmed by 8 bases and J by 6 bases, leaving 8 bases between them. There are 11 residues in the CDR3. This chain's CDR3 is CAIGTPNEQFF. The CDR3 DNA sequence: TGTGCCATCGGGACACCCAATGAGCAGTTCTTC.

The sample holds a few counts of this clonotype. This chain uses TRBV10-3 with TRBJ2-4; TRBD2 agrees at 12 bases. CDR3 size: 19 residues. The V gene end was trimmed by 0 bases and the J gene end by 8 bases; junction bases not matched to a gene: 14. Germline V CDR1 and CDR2: ENHRY, SYGVKD. CDR3 DNA sequence: TGTGCCATCAGTGAGTCGAAAGGGACTAGCGGGTACGTCGGAGACATTCAGTACTTC. Its translation is CAISESKGTSGYVGDIQYF.

The chain employs TRBV10-3 and TRBJ1-6; D not certain. This CDR3 comprises 15 residues. Germline loops: CDR1 ENHRY, CDR2 SYGVKD. With 7 bases removed from V and 5 bases from J, the gap between germline ends came to 15 bases. The CDR3: CAINADGRNNSPLHF. The CDR3 nucleotides read TGTGCCATCAACGCGGACGGGAGAAATAATTCACCCCTCCACTTT.

V and J are TRBV6-5 and TRBJ1-1; perhaps TRBD1 as D (5 bases). V lost 6 bases to trimming and J lost 8 bases, with 10 bases between them. The germline CDR1 and CDR2 sequences are MNHEY and SVGAGI. CDR3 length equals 11 residues. The CDR3 is CASRRGAEAFF. The CDR3 nucleotides read TGTGCCAGCAGACGAGGGGCGGAAGCTTTCTTT.

This sequence joins TRBV6-2 or TRBV6-3 and TRBJ2-1; the match to TRBD2 covers 14 bases. CDR3 length: 19 amino acids. Losses at the gene ends were 2 bases for V and 4 bases for J; bases not matched to a gene: 10. Germline V lookup: CDR1 MNHEY, CDR2 SVGEGT. CDR3 residues: CASSYPGLAGAETYNEQFF. Written as DNA, the CDR3 is TGTGCCAGCAGTTACCCGGGACTAGCGGGAGCTGAGACTTACAATGAGCAGTTCTTC.

The V call is TRBV20-1, the J call TRBJ2-1; 9 bases fit TRBD2. The CDR3 extends over 18 amino acids. CDR1 and CDR2 (germline): DFQATT, SNEGSKA (reference sequence). With 4 bases clipped from V and 6 bases from J, the junction kept 19 bases outside the gene matches. The CDR3 protein is CSANTQIAGVGVGNEQFF. The CDR3 region has the DNA TGCAGTGCTAACACTCAGATAGCGGGAGTGGGTGTGGGCAATGAGCAGTTCTTC.

This chain joins TRBV10-3 and TRBJ1-4; 8 bases match TRBD1. J gave up 7 bases and V 2 bases, and 6 bases lay outside the gene matches. Germline loops: CDR1 ENHRY, CDR2 SYGVKD. This CDR3 has 15 residues. The CDR3, as DNA: TGTGCCATCAGTGAGAGAGGGACAGGAGGTGAAAAACTGTTTTTT. Amino acids: CAISERGTGGEKLFF.

The chain couples TRBV6-2 or TRBV6-3 to TRBJ2-5; 8 bases align to TRBD1. CDR1 and CDR2 (germline): MNHEY, SVGEGT. The CDR3 length is 15 residues. V was pared by 5 bases and J by 1 base, with 6 bases of the junction left unmatched. CDR3 amino acids: CASSDTGTGQETQYF. In DNA form, the CDR3 reads TGTGCCAGCAGTGACACCGGGACAGGCCAAGAGACCCAGTACTTC.

This clonotype appeared a few times. The chain is built from TRBV5-6 and TRBJ2-7; 7 bases line up with TRBD2. The trim removed 7 bases at V and 5 bases at J, leaving 12 bases unmatched. Germline V lookup: CDR1 SGHDT, CDR2 YYEEEE. This CDR3 spans 14 amino acids. CDR3 in amino acids: CASRLRGGPHEQYF. The CDR3 DNA reads as TGTGCCAGCCGGCTGAGGGGAGGGCCACACGAGCAGTACTTC.

About this clonotype itself: This may be a read error: a much more frequent sequence differs by one nucleotide. The chain couples TRBV5-5 to TRBJ2-1; 9 bases fit TRBD2. J gave up 7 bases and V 2 bases, and 1 base lay outside the gene matches. This CDR3 comprises 13 residues. Germline CDR1 is SGHKS and CDR2 is YYEKEE (reference sequence). The CDR3 DNA reads as TGTGCCAGCAGCTTTAGCGGGAGTAATGAGCAGTTCTTC. Translated: CASSFSGSNEQFF.

This clonotype was counted a single time. The chain couples TRBV7-9 to TRBJ2-3, with 9 bases that match TRBD2. The trim removed 4 bases at V and 2 bases at J, leaving 4 bases unmatched. Germline V gene sequence: CDR1 SEHNR, CDR2 FQNEAQ (reference sequence). This CDR3 comprises 15 residues. The CDR3: CASSSWTSDTDTQYF. CDR3 coding DNA: TGTGCCAGCAGCTCCTGGACTAGCGACACAGATACGCAGTATTTT.

Here the CDR3 reads CASSEGLAGAETQYF. CDR3 bases: TGTGCCAGCAGTGAAGGACTAGCGGGAGCAGAGACCCAGTACTTC. The genes are TRBV6-1 and TRBJ2-5; 12 bases fit TRBD2. Germline CDR1 is MNHNS and CDR2 is SASEGT. The CDR3 is 15 amino acids. V trimming: 1 base; J trimming: 4 bases; junction bases outside the gene matches: 1.

The chain couples TRBV29-1 to TRBJ2-5, with TRBD2 matching over 7 bases. Germline CDR1 and CDR2: SQVTM and ANQGSEA. V gave up 3 bases and J gave up 5 bases; unmatched junction bases: 9. This CDR3 has 14 amino acids. CDR3 protein: CSVDRLAPGETQYF. CDR3 nucleotides: TGCAGCGTTGACCGACTAGCTCCGGGGGAGACCCAGTACTTC.

As to this clonotype: One end of the junction does not line up with germline, which may come from a read error. The chain links TRBV29-1 to TRBJ1-2; a weak D match, TRBD1 (5 bases). The CDR3 runs to 13 residues. CDR1 SQVTM and CDR2 ANQGSEA come from the germline V gene. The CDR3: CSVEDGGNYGHTF. In nucleotides, the CDR3 is TGCAGCGTTGAAGACGGGGGTAACTATGGCCACACCTTC.

The chain recombines TRBV5-1 with TRBJ1-5; no clear D gene. The germline V gene has CDR1 SGHRS and CDR2 YFSETQ. Between the trimmed V and J ends, which lost 3 bases and 1 base, there was a span of 11 bases. The CDR3 loop spans 15 amino acids. CDR3 sequence: CASSSKPGSNQPQHF. DNA for the CDR3: TGCGCCAGCAGCTCAAAGCCCGGGAGCAATCAGCCCCAGCATTTT.